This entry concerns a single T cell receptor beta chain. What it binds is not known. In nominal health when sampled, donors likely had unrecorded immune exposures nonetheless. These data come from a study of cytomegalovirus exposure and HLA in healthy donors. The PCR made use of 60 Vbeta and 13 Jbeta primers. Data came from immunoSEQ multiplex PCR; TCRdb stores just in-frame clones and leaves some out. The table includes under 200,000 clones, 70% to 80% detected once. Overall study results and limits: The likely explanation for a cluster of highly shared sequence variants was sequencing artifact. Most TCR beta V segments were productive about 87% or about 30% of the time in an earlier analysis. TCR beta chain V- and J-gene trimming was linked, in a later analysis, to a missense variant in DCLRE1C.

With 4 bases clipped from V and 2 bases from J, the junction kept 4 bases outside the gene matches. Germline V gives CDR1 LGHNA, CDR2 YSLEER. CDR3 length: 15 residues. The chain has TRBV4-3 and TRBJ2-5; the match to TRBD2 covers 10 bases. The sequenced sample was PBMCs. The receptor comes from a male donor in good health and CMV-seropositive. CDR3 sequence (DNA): TGCGCCAGCAGCCGCCAAGCGGGGGGGCAAGAGACCCAGTACTTC. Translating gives CASSRQAGGQETQYF.